These 2 T cell receptor beta chains were sequenced from one sample in a study of blood T cell repertoires in COVID-19. Clones were read by immunoSEQ multiplex PCR, and TCRdb kept only the in-frame ones, dropping some. The data contain nearly 200,000 clones, around four fifths of them seen just once; the ten biggest clones take up around 19%. The sample comprised peripheral blood. The receptors originated from a human donor in a cohort sampled during active COVID-19.

In its sample, this clone was seen once. The V gene is TRBV12-3 or TRBV12-4, the J gene TRBJ1-1; D ambiguous. CDR3 length: 12 amino acids. The V end was cut by 3 bases, the J end by 11 bases, with 13 bases between. For the CDR3, the DNA is TGTGCCAGCAGTTTGATGTCCCGGGGTGCTTTCTTT. This codes for CASSLMSRGAFF.

The rearrangement links TRBV2 to TRBJ1-4; no definite D call. Germline assignment: CDR1 SNHLY and CDR2 FYNNEI. The CDR3 is 12 residues long. Trimming left V 6 bases short and J 8 bases short, with 10 bases between. CDR3 nucleotides: TGTGCCAGCAGGGAGTTAGACGAAAAACTGTTTTTT. Its protein product is CASRELDEKLFF.